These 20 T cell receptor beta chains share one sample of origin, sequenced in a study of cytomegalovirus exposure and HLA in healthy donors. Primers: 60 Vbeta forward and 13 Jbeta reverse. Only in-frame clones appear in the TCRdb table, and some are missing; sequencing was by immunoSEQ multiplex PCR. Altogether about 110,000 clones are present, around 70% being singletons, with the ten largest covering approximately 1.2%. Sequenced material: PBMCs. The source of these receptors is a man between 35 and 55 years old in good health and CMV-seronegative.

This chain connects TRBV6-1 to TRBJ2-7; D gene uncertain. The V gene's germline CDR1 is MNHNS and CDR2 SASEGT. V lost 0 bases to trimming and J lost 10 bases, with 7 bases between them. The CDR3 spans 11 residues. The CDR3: CASSEATRQYF. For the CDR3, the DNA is TGTGCCAGCAGTGAAGCCACGCGACAGTACTTC.

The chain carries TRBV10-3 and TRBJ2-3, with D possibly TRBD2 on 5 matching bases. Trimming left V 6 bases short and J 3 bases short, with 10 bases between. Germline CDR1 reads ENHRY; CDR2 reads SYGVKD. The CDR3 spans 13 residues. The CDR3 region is CAISLGETDTQYF. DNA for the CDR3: TGTGCCATCAGCCTCGGGGAAACAGATACGCAGTATTTT.

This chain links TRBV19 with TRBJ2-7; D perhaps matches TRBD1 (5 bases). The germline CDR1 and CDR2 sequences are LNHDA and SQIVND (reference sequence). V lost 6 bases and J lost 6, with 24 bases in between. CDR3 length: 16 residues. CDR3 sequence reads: CASSTKTVTRSGEQYF. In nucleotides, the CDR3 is TGTGCCAGTAGCACTAAGACAGTCACGCGGTCGGGCGAGCAGTACTTC.

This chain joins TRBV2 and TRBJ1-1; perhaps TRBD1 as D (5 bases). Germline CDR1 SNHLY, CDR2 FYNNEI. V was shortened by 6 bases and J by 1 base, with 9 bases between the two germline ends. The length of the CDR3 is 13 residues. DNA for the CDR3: TGTGCCAGCAGGGACACAGCGAACACTGAAGCTTTCTTT. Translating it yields CASRDTANTEAFF.

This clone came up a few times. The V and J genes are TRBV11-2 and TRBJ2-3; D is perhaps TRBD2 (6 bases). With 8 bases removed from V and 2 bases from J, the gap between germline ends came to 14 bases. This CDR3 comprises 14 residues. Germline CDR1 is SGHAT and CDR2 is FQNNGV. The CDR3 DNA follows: TGTGCCAGCGTATGGAGGGAATACACAGATACGCAGTATTTT. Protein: CASVWREYTDTQYF.

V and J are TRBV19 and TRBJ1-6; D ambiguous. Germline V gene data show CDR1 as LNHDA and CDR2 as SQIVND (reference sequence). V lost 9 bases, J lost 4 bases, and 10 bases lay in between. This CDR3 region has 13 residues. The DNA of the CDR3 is TGTGCCAGCGCCTCGGGGTATAATTCACCCCTCCACTTT. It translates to CASASGYNSPLHF.

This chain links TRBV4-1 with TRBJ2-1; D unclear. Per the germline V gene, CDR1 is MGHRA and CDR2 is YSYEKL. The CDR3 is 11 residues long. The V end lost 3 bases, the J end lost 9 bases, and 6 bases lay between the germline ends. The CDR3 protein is CASSQLFEQFF. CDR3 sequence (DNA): TGCGCCAGCAGCCAGTTATTTGAGCAGTTCTTC.

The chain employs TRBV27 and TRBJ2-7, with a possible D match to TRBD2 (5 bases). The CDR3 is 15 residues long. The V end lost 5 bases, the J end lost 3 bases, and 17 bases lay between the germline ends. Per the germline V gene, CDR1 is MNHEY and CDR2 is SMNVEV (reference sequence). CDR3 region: CASSPSPGFGYEQYF. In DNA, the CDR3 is TGTGCCAGCAGTCCCTCACCGGGGTTTGGCTACGAGCAGTACTTC.

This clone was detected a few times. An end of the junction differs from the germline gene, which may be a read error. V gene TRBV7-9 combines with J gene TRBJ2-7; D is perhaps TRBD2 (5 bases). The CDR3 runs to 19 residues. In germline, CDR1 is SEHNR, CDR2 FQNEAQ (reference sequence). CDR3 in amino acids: CSSRWVGRGLRQTSSEQYF. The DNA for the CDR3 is TGTTCCAGCAGATGGGTGGGGAGAGGACTGCGACAAACCTCGTCCGAACAGTACTTC.

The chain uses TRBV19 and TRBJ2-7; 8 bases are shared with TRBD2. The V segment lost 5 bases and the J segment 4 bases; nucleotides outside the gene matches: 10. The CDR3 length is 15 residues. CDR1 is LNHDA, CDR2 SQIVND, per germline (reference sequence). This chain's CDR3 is CASSPRGSGIYEQYF. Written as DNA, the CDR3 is TGTGCCAGTAGTCCGCGGGGTAGCGGGATTTACGAGCAGTACTTC.

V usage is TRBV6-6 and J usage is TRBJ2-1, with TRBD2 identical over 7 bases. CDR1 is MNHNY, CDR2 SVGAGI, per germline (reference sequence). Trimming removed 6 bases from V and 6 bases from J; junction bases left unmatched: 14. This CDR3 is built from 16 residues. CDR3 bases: TGTGCCAGCAGCGATCCCGGGGGGATCCACCCCAATGAGCAGTTCTTC. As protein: CASSDPGGIHPNEQFF.

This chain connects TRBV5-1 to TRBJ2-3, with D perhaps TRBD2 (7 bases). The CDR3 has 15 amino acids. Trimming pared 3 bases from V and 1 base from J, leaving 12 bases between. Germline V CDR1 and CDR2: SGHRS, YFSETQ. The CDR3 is CASSSRGGGTDTQYF. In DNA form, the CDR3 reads TGCGCCAGCAGCTCGCGAGGGGGGGGCACAGATACGCAGTATTTT.

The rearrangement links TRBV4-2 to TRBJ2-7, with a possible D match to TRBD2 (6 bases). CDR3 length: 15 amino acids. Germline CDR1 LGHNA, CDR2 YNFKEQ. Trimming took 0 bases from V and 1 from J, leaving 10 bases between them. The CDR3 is CASSQEVGTSYEQYF. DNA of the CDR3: TGTGCCAGCAGCCAAGAAGTCGGGACTTCCTACGAGCAGTACTTC.

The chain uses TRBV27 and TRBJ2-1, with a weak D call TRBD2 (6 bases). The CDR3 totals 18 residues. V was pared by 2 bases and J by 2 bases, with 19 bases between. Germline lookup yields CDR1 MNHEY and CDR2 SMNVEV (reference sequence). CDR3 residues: CASSLPPPGTPTYNEQFF. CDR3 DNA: TGTGCCAGCAGTTTACCCCCCCCCGGGACTCCCACCTACAATGAGCAGTTCTTC.

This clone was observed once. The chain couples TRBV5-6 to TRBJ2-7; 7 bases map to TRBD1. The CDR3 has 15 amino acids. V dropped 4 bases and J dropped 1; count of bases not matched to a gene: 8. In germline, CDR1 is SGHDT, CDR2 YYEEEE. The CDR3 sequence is CASSPGQLTSYEQYF. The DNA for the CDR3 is TGTGCCAGCAGCCCGGGACAGCTTACGTCCTACGAGCAGTACTTC.

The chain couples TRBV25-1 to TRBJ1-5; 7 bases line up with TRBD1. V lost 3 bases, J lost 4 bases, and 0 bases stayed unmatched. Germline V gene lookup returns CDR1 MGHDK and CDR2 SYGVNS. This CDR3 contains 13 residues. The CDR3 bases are TGTGCCAGCAGTGAGACAGGGAATCAGCCCCAGCATTTT. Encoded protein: CASSETGNQPQHF.

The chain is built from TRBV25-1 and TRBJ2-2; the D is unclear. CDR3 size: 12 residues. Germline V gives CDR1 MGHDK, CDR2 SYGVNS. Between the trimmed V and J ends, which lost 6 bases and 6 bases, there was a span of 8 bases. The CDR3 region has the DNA TGTGCCAGCAGCCTGGAGCCCGGGGAGCTGTTTTTT. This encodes CASSLEPGELFF.

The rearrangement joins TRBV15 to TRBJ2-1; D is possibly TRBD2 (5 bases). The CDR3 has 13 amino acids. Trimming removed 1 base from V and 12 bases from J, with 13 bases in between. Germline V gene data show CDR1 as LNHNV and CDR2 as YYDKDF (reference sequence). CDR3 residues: CATSRGRGERQFF. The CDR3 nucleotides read TGTGCCACCAGCAGAGGCCGGGGAGAACGGCAGTTCTTC.

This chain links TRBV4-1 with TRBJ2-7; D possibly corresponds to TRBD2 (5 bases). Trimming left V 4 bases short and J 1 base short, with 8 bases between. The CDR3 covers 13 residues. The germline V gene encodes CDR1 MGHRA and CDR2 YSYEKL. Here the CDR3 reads CASSPGESYEQYF. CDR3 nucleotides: TGCGCCAGCAGCCCCGGGGAATCCTACGAGCAGTACTTC.

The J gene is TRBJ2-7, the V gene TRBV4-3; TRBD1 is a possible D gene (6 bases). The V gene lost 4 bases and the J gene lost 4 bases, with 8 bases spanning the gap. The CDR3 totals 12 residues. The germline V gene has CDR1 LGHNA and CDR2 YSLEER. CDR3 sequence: CASSPDRYEQYF. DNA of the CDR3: TGCGCCAGCAGCCCGGACAGATACGAGCAGTACTTC.